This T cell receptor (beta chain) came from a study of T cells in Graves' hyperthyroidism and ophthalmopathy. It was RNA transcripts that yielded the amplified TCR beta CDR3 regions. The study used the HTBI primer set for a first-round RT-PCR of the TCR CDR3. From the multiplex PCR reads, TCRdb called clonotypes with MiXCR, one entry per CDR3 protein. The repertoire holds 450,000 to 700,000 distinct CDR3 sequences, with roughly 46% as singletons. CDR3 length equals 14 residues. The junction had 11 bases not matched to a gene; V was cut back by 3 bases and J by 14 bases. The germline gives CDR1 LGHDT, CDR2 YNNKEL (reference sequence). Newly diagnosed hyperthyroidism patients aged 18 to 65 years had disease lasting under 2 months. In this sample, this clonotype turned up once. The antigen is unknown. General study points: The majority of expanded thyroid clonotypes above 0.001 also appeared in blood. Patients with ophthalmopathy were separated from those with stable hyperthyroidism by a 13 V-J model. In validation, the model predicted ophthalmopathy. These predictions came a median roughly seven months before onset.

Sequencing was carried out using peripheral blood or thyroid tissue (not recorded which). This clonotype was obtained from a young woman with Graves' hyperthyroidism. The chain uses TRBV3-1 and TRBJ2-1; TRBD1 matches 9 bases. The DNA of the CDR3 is TGTGCCAGCAGCCAGGATTACAGGGGGCAACAGGAGTTCTTC. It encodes CASSQDYRGQQEFF.